This T cell receptor beta chain was identified during a study of regulatory T cells in long-lasting Graves disease. Study conclusions and caveats: The study found persistent patients shared more public clonotypes (2,741) than new patients (around 870). Repertoires from persistent disease leaned toward TRBV28, TRBJ1-2 and TRBJ2-5.

Assembly of TCR beta libraries relied on iRepertoire HTBI primers together with Arm-PCR of CDR3 regions. TCRdb reanalysed the multiplex PCR reads using MiXCR and keeps one entry per CDR3 protein. The sample includes over 650,000 distinct CDR3 sequences, about 30% of them seen just once. Deletions cut 0 bases from V and 7 bases from J, with 10 bases between. The CDR3 extends over 13 amino acids. CDR1 and CDR2 (germline): SGHTA, FQGNSA. This clonotype has only a few counts. Its antigen is as yet unknown. Time point here: persistent/refractory GD, antithyroid drugs over 5 years with positive TRAb. From RNA extracted from PBMCs, the TCR library was made.

This sample comprised peripheral blood mononuclear cells (PBMCs), obtained when the disease was refractory, from a patient treated with antithyroid drugs. J is TRBJ2-7 and V is TRBV7-2, with D tentatively TRBD2 (5 bases). This receptor was identified in a female donor with Graves disease. The CDR3 region has the DNA TGTGCCAGCAGCTTAGCCCCTAGCAGAGAGCAGTACTTC. Its translation: CASSLAPSREQYF. Full variable domain (missing parts from reference TRBV7-2 and TRBJ2-7): GAGVSQSPSNKVTEKGKDVELRCDPISGHTALYWYRQSLGQGLEFLIYFQGNSAPDKSGLPSDRFSAERTGGSVSTLTIQRTQQEDSAVYLCASSLAPSREQYFGPGTRLTVT.